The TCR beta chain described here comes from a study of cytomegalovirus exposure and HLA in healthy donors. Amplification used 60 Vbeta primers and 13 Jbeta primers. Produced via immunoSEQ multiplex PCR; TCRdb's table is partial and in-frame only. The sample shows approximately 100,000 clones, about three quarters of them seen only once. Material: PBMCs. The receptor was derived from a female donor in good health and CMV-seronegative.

CDR3 residues: CASSVVEREQFF. Here the CDR3 DNA reads TGTGCCAGCAGCGTAGTTGAGCGGGAGCAGTTCTTC. V is TRBV9 and J is TRBJ2-1; perhaps TRBD2 as D (5 bases). Germline CDR1 and CDR2: SGDLS and YYNGEE. This CDR3 is built from 12 residues. V was pared by 0 bases and J by 10 bases, with 8 bases between.